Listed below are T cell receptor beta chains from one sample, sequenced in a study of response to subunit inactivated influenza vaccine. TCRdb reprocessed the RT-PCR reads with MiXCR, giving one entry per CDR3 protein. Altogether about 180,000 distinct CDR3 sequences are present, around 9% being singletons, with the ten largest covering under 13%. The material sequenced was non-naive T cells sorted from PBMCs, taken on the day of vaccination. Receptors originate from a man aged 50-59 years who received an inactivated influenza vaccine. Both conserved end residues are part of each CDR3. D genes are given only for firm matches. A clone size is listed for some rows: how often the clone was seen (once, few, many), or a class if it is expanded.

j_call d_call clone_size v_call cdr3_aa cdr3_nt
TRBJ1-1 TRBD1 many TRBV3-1 CASSHRDRPRRAFF TGTGCCAGCAGCCACAGGGACAGGCCGAGGAGAGCTTTCTTT
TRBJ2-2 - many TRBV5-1 CASSTSGGNAGELFF TGCGCCAGCAGCACGTCCGGGGGTAACGCCGGGGAGCTGTTTTTT
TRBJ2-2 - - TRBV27 CASSPSGTGELFF TGTGCCAGCAGTCCCTCCGGGACCGGGGAGCTGTTTTTT
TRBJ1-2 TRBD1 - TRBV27 CASSLTGGNYGYTF TGTGCCAGCAGTTTAACAGGGGGCAACTATGGCTACACCTTC
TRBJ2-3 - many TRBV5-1 CASSETTDTQYF TGCGCCAGCAGCGAAACGACAGATACGCAGTATTTT
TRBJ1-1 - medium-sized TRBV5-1 CASSPRGPTEAFF TGCGCCAGCAGCCCGCGGGGTCCCACTGAAGCTTTCTTT
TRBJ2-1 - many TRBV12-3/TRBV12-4 CASSPRAGPYNEQFF TGTGCCAGCAGTCCTCGGGCGGGGCCCTACAATGAGCAGTTCTTC
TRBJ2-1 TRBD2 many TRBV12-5 CASGTTSGGDEQFF TGTGCTAGTGGCACGACTAGCGGGGGAGATGAGCAGTTCTTC
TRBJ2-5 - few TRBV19 CASSTANQETQYF TGTGCCAGTAGTACAGCTAACCAAGAGACCCAGTACTTC
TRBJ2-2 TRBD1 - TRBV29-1 CSVDGTGNTGELFF TGCAGCGTCGACGGGACAGGGAACACCGGGGAGCTGTTTTTT
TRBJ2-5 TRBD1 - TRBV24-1 CATSDPGQGSETQYF TGTGCCACCAGTGACCCGGGACAGGGGAGTGAGACCCAGTACTTC
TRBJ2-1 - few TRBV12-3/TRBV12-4 CASSLVGGRWNEQFF TGTGCCAGCAGTTTAGTCGGGGGGCGGTGGAATGAGCAGTTCTTC
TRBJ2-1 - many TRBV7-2 CASSLGGSIANEQFF TGTGCCAGCAGCTTAGGAGGGTCAATAGCCAATGAGCAGTTCTTC
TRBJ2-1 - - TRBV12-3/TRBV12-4 CASSQGVLSSYNEQFF TGTGCCAGCAGCCAAGGGGTACTGAGCTCCTACAATGAGCAGTTCTTC
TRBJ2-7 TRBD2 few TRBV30 CAWISASGSSYEQYF TGTGCCTGGATCTCGGCTAGCGGGAGCTCCTACGAGCAGTACTTC
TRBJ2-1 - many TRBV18 CASTTAVSYNEQFF TGTGCCAGCACCACGGCGGTCTCCTACAATGAGCAGTTCTTC
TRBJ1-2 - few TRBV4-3 CASSQELGWSYGYTF TGCGCCAGCAGCCAAGAGCTTGGCTGGAGCTATGGCTACACCTTC
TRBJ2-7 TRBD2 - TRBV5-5 CASSLGQGGLAGDEQYF TGTGCCAGCAGCTTGGGACAGGGGGGACTAGCGGGAGACGAGCAGTACTTC
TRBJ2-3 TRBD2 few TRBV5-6 CASANLAREGTDTQYF TGTGCCAGCGCCAATCTGGCGCGGGAGGGGACAGATACGCAGTATTTT
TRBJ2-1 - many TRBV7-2 CASSEGRVGNEQFF TGTGCCAGCAGCGAGGGGCGGGTGGGGAATGAGCAGTTCTTC
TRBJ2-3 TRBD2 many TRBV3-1 CASSLSGSARTDTQYF TGTGCCAGCAGCCTTAGCGGGAGTGCCCGGACAGATACGCAGTATTTT
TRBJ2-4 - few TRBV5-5 CASTMEGVGKNIQYF TGTGCCAGCACTATGGAGGGGGTGGGGAAAAACATTCAGTACTTC
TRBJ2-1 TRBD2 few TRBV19 CASSTTSGNYNEQFF TGTGCCAGTAGCACGACTAGCGGGAACTACAATGAGCAGTTCTTC
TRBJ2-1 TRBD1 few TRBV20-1 CSARDPRTGGHNEQFF TGCAGTGCTAGAGACCCCCGGACAGGGGGCCACAATGAGCAGTTCTTC
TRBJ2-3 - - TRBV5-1 CASSLGNHRARQDNTQYF TGCGCCAGCAGCTTGGGCAATCACCGGGCCCGCCAAGATAATACGCAGTATTTT
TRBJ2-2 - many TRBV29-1 CSVDGPRHGELFF TGCAGCGTTGATGGGCCCCGGCACGGGGAGCTGTTTTTT
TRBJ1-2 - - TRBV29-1 CSASGDTNYGYTF TGCAGCGCTTCAGGGGACACTAACTATGGCTACACCTTC
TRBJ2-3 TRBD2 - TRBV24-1 CATSDFSTSGSRWFTDTQYF TGTGCCACCAGTGATTTTTCGACTAGCGGGAGTCGGTGGTTTACAGATACGCAGTATTTT
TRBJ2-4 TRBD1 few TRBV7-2 CASSQDRVDIQYF TGTGCCAGCAGCCAGGACAGGGTAGACATTCAGTACTTC
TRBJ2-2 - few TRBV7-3 CASSLTGVNGELFF TGTGCCAGCAGCTTAACGGGGGTTAACGGGGAGCTGTTTTTT
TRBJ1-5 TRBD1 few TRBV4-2 CASSQVRGGTAYQPQHF TGTGCCAGCAGCCAAGTTAGGGGCGGGACAGCCTATCAGCCCCAGCATTTT
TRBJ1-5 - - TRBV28 CASGLDSNRPQHF TGTGCCAGCGGTCTGGATAGCAATCGGCCCCAGCATTTT
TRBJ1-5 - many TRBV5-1 CASSPDSRNQPQHF TGCGCCAGCAGCCCGGACAGCCGAAATCAGCCCCAGCATTTT
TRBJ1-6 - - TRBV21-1 CASSKVGGQGSPLHF TGTGCCAGCAGCAAAGTTGGAGGACAGGGCTCACCCCTCCACTTT
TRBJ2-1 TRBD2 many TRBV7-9 CASTDRLAGGPTFSPEYNEQFF TGTGCCAGCACAGATCGGCTAGCGGGAGGTCCTACCTTCTCCCCTGAATACAATGAGCAGTTCTTC